Listed below are T cell receptor beta chains from one sample, sequenced in a study of cytomegalovirus exposure and HLA in healthy donors. Generated by immunoSEQ multiplex PCR, the TCRdb table keeps only in-frame clones and is missing some. The data show approximately 190,000 clones, with 75% to 85% seen just once and under 0.9% held by the top ten. Source material: PBMCs. Receptors were obtained from a woman younger than 30 in good health and CMV-seronegative. Each CDR3 is given with its conserved first and last residue. Each record gives: V gene, J gene, CDR3 protein.

TRBV5-1	TRBJ2-1	CASSRRDREYNEQFF
TRBV2	TRBJ1-4	CASSIQGIIEKLFF
TRBV29-1	TRBJ2-5	CSGGQLQETQYF
TRBV19	TRBJ2-7	CASSIDLIRTVESYEQYF
TRBV7-2	TRBJ2-1	CASSLEPSGSNEQFF
TRBV19	TRBJ2-5	CASSMTSGVYQETQYF
TRBV6-1	TRBJ2-3	CASSFDFSNTDTQYF
TRBV7-6	TRBJ2-1	CASSRAVRGVYYNEQFF
TRBV5-1	TRBJ1-2	CASSSLLDRGPNYGYTF
TRBV11-2	TRBJ2-7	CASSSQYEQYF
TRBV15	TRBJ2-7	CATSREAGPKQYF
TRBV5-1	TRBJ2-7	CASRVASNTYEQYF
TRBV7-9	TRBJ1-1	CASGQPGVEAFF
TRBV6-5	TRBJ2-7	CASSRLAGVYEQYF
TRBV5-5	TRBJ1-4	CASSLGAVDEKLFF
TRBV7-8	TRBJ1-5	CASSVPPRGQRGNQPQHF
TRBV7-2	TRBJ2-5	CASSLSGEETQYF
TRBV5-1	TRBJ2-3	CASSKDSAVTDTQYF
TRBV28	TRBJ2-2	CASTGTPLNTGELFF
TRBV5-3	TRBJ1-3	CATNSGCDYSGNTIYF
TRBV6-5	.	CASSSIRDRSYEQYF
TRBV27	TRBJ1-6	CASRGRPLNSPLHF
TRBV7-2	TRBJ2-3	CASSPPGLAATDTQYF
TRBV7-2	TRBJ1-6	CASSLREPNFPLHF
TRBV18	TRBJ2-2	CASSLRAGGDTGELFF
TRBV5-1	TRBJ2-7	CASSLGGQAYEQYF
TRBV27	TRBJ2-6	CASSLQGEANVLTF
TRBV27	TRBJ2-7	CASSPRGQPSSYEQYF
TRBV5-1	TRBJ2-1	CASTFSGTSYNEQFF
TRBV7-6	TRBJ1-2	CASSQQNYGYTF
TRBV2	TRBJ2-7	CASSGQQYYEQYF
TRBV28	TRBJ2-1	CASRFAGTGVGASSYNEQFF
TRBV19	TRBJ2-7	CASSIPLGTGGDEQYF
TRBV27	TRBJ1-2	CASSPRGEHGYTF
TRBV4-1	TRBJ2-1	CASSQDRDSWYEQFF
TRBV19	TRBJ1-4	CASTGPGEEKLFF
TRBV27	TRBJ1-2	CASSLTWQGHGYTF
TRBV5-4	TRBJ2-3	CASSWDGTTQYF
TRBV5-4	TRBJ2-3	CASSFAGSHTDTQYF
TRBV7-3	TRBJ1-2	CASSPTGSYGYTF
TRBV19	TRBJ1-5	CASSTQNSNQPQHF
TRBV2	TRBJ2-2	CASSLPAGELFF
TRBV7-2	TRBJ2-1	CASSPGGYNEQFF